Shown below are 20 T cell receptor beta chains from a single sample sequenced in a study of cytomegalovirus exposure and HLA in healthy donors. PCR primers comprised 60 Vbeta and 13 Jbeta primers. Sequenced by immunoSEQ multiplex PCR; TCRdb stores in-frame clones only, minus some. The listing contains approximately 110,000 clones. Sequencing was carried out using PBMCs. Every receptor here comes from a middle-aged man in good health and CMV-seronegative.

The chain links TRBV11-3 to TRBJ2-3; 9 bases agree with TRBD2. V dropped 1 base and J dropped 4; count of bases not matched to a gene: 12. There are 18 residues in the CDR3. The V gene's germline CDR1 is SGHNT and CDR2 YENEEA. The CDR3 loop is CASSLGLAAVWGPDTQYF. CDR3 in DNA: TGTGCCAGCAGCTTAGGACTAGCGGCAGTATGGGGTCCAGATACGCAGTATTTT.

The chain links TRBV29-1 to TRBJ2-7; a possible D gene is TRBD1 (5 bases). Germline CDR1 reads SQVTM; CDR2 reads ANQGSEA. Deletions cut 2 bases from V and 1 base from J, with 6 bases between. This CDR3 has 12 amino acids. CDR3 protein: CSVERGSYEQYF. The DNA of the CDR3 is TGCAGCGTTGAAAGGGGATCCTACGAGCAGTACTTC.

The gene calls are TRBV5-1 and TRBJ2-7; 9 nucleotides match TRBD1. The germline V gene encodes CDR1 SGHRS and CDR2 YFSETQ. This CDR3 is 15 amino acids long. J gave up 0 bases and V 7 bases, and 8 bases lay outside the gene matches. This CDR3 reads CASGLGTGFSYEQYF. The CDR3 bases are TGCGCCAGCGGGTTAGGGACAGGGTTCTCCTACGAGCAGTACTTC.

The chain carries TRBV7-2 and TRBJ2-4; 16 bases fit TRBD2. Germline trimming cut 4 bases from V and 1 base from J; bases unmatched to any gene: 7. The V gene's germline CDR1 is SGHTA and CDR2 FQGNSA. The CDR3 has 19 amino acids. CDR3: CASSSKGGLAGGAKNIQYF. The CDR3 DNA reads as TGTGCCAGCAGCTCCAAGGGGGGACTAGCGGGAGGGGCCAAAAACATTCAGTACTTC. The variable domain in full, completed from reference TRBV7-2 and TRBJ2-4, reads GAGVSQSPSNKVTEKGKDVELRCDPISGHTALYWYRQSLGQGLEFLIYFQGNSAPDKSGLPSDRFSAERTGGSVSTLTIQRTQQEDSAVYLCASSSKGGLAGGAKNIQYFGAGTRLSVL.

For this clone: This sample includes further DNA sequences coding for the same CDR3. The chain carries TRBV10-3 and TRBJ2-5; D is uncertain. The V gene lost 2 bases and the J gene lost 5 bases, with 9 bases spanning the gap. The CDR3 contains 13 residues. The germline V gene has CDR1 ENHRY and CDR2 SYGVKD. The CDR3 loop reads CAISEGGPETQYF. As DNA, the CDR3 is TGTGCCATCAGTGAGGGTGGGCCGGAGACCCAGTACTTC.

This rearrangement joins TRBV7-3 to TRBJ2-4; D unclear. The CDR3 covers 13 residues. V lost 0 bases, J lost 7 bases, and 7 bases lay in between. Germline-derived CDR1 and CDR2 are SGHTA and FQGTGA. DNA of the CDR3: TGTGCCAGCAGCTTAACGGCCAGTAACATTCAGTACTTC. It encodes CASSLTASNIQYF.

V usage is TRBV5-1 and J usage is TRBJ2-3, with TRBD2 identical over 7 bases. CDR3 length equals 16 residues. The V gene's germline CDR1 is SGHRS and CDR2 YFSETQ. The J segment lost 0 bases and the V segment lost 4 bases, leaving 8 bases of the junction unmatched. CDR3 bases: TGCGCCAGCAGCGGGGGGGGTCTCCCGAGCACAGATACGCAGTATTTT. This encodes CASSGGGLPSTDTQYF.

The J gene is TRBJ2-7, the V gene TRBV28, with no clear D. V was shortened by 4 bases and J by 6 bases, with 13 bases between the two germline ends. Germline-derived CDR1 and CDR2 are MDHEN and SYDVKM. This CDR3 has 13 amino acids. The CDR3 DNA is TGTGCCAGCAGTTCACCGGGTAGAAGCGAGCAGTACTTC. Its translation is CASSSPGRSEQYF.

The chain recombines TRBV5-5 with TRBJ2-2; TRBD1 agrees at 8 bases. With V trimmed by 1 base and J by 7 bases, 9 bases remained unmatched. CDR1 SGHKS and CDR2 YYEKEE come from the germline V gene (reference sequence). This CDR3 has 16 residues. CDR3 residues: CASSLLAGGSIGELFF. The CDR3 DNA sequence: TGTGCCAGCAGCTTGTTGGCAGGGGGCTCGATCGGGGAGCTGTTTTTT.

The chain uses TRBV7-9 and TRBJ2-3, with TRBD2 as a possible D gene (5 bases). This CDR3 has 16 residues. The germline CDR1 and CDR2 sequences are SEHNR and FQNEAQ (reference sequence). V was shortened by 8 bases and J by 0 bases, with 18 bases between the two germline ends. CDR3 loop: CASLPGREYSTDTQYF. The CDR3 bases are TGTGCCAGCTTACCGGGAAGAGAGTACAGCACAGATACGCAGTATTTT.

The genes are TRBV10-1 and TRBJ2-3, with TRBD1 matching over 10 bases. Germline trimming cut 6 bases from V and 4 bases from J; bases unmatched to any gene: 7. Germline values: CDR1 WNHNN, CDR2 SYGVQD (reference sequence). CDR3 length equals 15 residues. DNA of the CDR3: TGCGCCAGCAGCCGAACGGGACAGGGGTCAGATACGCAGTATTTT. Protein sequence: CASSRTGQGSDTQYF.

The CDR3: CASSPGGGPTYEQYF. CDR3 DNA: TGTGCCAGCAGCCCCGGGGGAGGGCCGACCTACGAGCAGTACTTC. The chain combines TRBV7-2 with TRBJ2-7, with TRBD2 matching 7 bases. Germline CDR1 and CDR2: SGHTA and FQGNSA. The CDR3 sequence is 15 residues long. With V trimmed by 5 bases and J by 2 bases, 9 bases remained unmatched.

The J gene is TRBJ2-7, the V gene TRBV11-1; D call uncertain. V was cut by 6 bases and J by 3 bases, with 6 bases left in between. Per the germline V gene, CDR1 is SGHAT and CDR2 is FQDESV (reference sequence). The CDR3 loop spans 11 amino acids. The CDR3 sequence is CASRLNYEQYF. DNA for the CDR3: TGTGCCAGCAGACTAAACTACGAGCAGTACTTC.

The chain couples TRBV2 to TRBJ1-1; possible D gene TRBD1, 5 bases. The CDR3 has 14 residues. V shed 3 bases and J shed 5 bases, with 13 bases lying between them. Germline V gene sequence: CDR1 SNHLY, CDR2 FYNNEI. The CDR3 nucleotides are TGTGCCAGCAGTGATGCCTTGGGGGGGACTGAAGCTTTCTTT. As protein: CASSDALGGTEAFF.

Note on this clone: Relative to the germline gene, one junction end is altered; a read error may explain this. The chain couples TRBV7-7 to TRBJ2-5; 8 nucleotides match TRBD2. Germline CDR1 reads SSHAT; CDR2 reads FNYEAQ (reference sequence). The length of the CDR3 is 15 residues. The CDR3 region has the DNA TGTGCTAGCAGCGATCGGGAGGGGCGAGGGGAGACCCAGTACTTC. This sequence encodes CASSDREGRGETQYF.

This CDR3 is CASSGPYNEQFF. The CDR3 DNA reads as TGTGCCAGCAGTGGGCCTTACAATGAGCAGTTCTTC. V usage is TRBV2 and J usage is TRBJ2-1; D uncertain. Trimming left V 4 bases short and J 4 bases short, with 5 bases between. The germline V gene has CDR1 SNHLY and CDR2 FYNNEI. The CDR3 is 12 amino acids. The complete variable domain, with remaining parts taken from reference TRBV2 and TRBJ2-1, reads EPEVTQTPSHQVTQMGQEVILRCVPISNHLYFYWYRQILGQKVEFLVSFYNNEISEKSEIFDDQFSVERPDGSNFTLKIRSTKLEDSAMYFCASSGPYNEQFFGPGTRLTVL.

The V call is TRBV30, the J call TRBJ2-1; no firm D call. Trimming cost V 0 bases and J 5 bases, with 11 bases left between them. Germline assignment: CDR1 GTSNPN and CDR2 SVGIG (reference sequence). This CDR3 spans 14 amino acids. CDR3 region: CAWSVTPTNNEQFF. As DNA, the CDR3 is TGTGCCTGGAGTGTAACCCCGACAAACAATGAGCAGTTCTTC.

The chain carries TRBV29-1 and TRBJ2-7; 9 bases align to TRBD1. The germline V gene encodes CDR1 SQVTM and CDR2 ANQGSEA. There are 15 residues in the CDR3. Trimming took 6 bases from V and 1 from J; bases not matched to a gene: 10. The CDR3 reads CSVGNGQGRSYEQYF. The CDR3 coding sequence is TGCAGCGTCGGAAACGGACAGGGGCGATCCTACGAGCAGTACTTC.

The chain combines TRBV30 with TRBJ2-7, with TRBD1 identical over 7 bases. This CDR3 region has 12 residues. The V and J ends lost 4 bases and 3 bases, in that order; junction bases with no gene match: 3. Per the germline V gene, CDR1 is GTSNPN and CDR2 is SVGIG (reference sequence). Here the CDR3 reads CAWNPGGYEQYF. CDR3 coding DNA: TGTGCCTGGAACCCAGGGGGCTACGAGCAGTACTTC.

The V gene is TRBV7-9, the J gene TRBJ2-7; the D gene is possibly TRBD1 (6 bases). V lost 0 bases and J lost 2, with 11 bases in between. This CDR3 has 15 amino acids. The germline V gene has CDR1 SEHNR and CDR2 FQNEAQ (reference sequence). CDR3 sequence reads: CASSLALAGAYEQYF. The CDR3 DNA reads as TGTGCCAGCAGCTTAGCGCTCGCAGGGGCCTACGAGCAGTACTTC.